The TCR beta chain under discussion was sequenced for a study of OX40 agonist ivuxolimab in advanced cancers. Study in general: Partial responses occurred in three patients (one hepatocellular carcinoma, two cutaneous melanoma). Study-wide results and limits: Mean expanded clone counts were higher in CD8+ than CD4+ T cells. By week 6 at 0.1 to 3.0 mg/kg, blood CD4+ and CD8+ T cells had expanded clonally.

The junction had 4 bases not matched to a gene; V was cut back by 5 bases and J by 6 bases. The germline V gene has CDR1 MGHRA and CDR2 YSYEKL. This CDR3 has 14 amino acids. Measured with immunoSEQ multiplex PCR; TCRdb has only the in-frame clones, and not every one. Of tens of thousands of clones in the sample, roughly 94% were seen once. Worth noting for this clone: The antigen is undetermined.

The material was CD4+ or CD8+ T cells sorted from blood, obtained in a trial of the OX40 agonist ivuxolimab. The chain links TRBV4-1 to TRBJ1-5, with TRBD1 matching over 10 bases. This sequence originates from an adult with an advanced solid tumor such as melanoma, head and neck, liver or kidney cancer. CDR3 in amino acids: CASSAGTGVQPQHF. CDR3 in DNA: TGCGCCAGCAGCGCGGGGACAGGGGTTCAGCCCCAGCATTTT.